These 5 T cell receptor beta chains came from one sample sequenced in a study of beta chain features in type 1 diabetes. Reverse transcription of all isolated RNA meant that expressed TCRB transcripts were sequenced. The protocol was immunoSEQ multiplex PCR, while the TCRdb copy is restricted to in-frame clones and leaves out a portion. The sample lists around 140,000 clones; roughly 10% were seen once. Sequencing was performed on central memory CD4+ T cells from blood. All receptors derive from a woman in her thirties or forties in good health.

This clone showed up just a few times. V and J are TRBV4-1 and TRBJ2-1; 7 nucleotides agree with TRBD2. Germline values: CDR1 MGHRA, CDR2 YSYEKL. The CDR3 has 17 residues. V lost 1 base to trimming and J lost 0 bases; unmatched junction nucleotides: 6. The CDR3 DNA sequence: TGCGCCAGCAGCCAAGGTTTCGGGGGGAGCTCCTACAATGAGCAGTTCTTC. Protein: CASSQGFGGSSYNEQFF.

The V call is TRBV9, the J call TRBJ1-2; D remains unclear. CDR3 length: 13 amino acids. Germline CDR1 is SGDLS and CDR2 is YYNGEE. V lost 7 bases and J lost 4, with 14 bases in between. The CDR3 DNA is TGTGCCAGCCGCCGGCGGGAGACCTATGGCTACACCTTC. This codes for CASRRRETYGYTF.

V and J are TRBV7-8 and TRBJ2-5, with TRBD2 identical over 9 bases. Trimming took 6 bases from V and 5 from J; bases not matched to a gene: 10. CDR1 is SGHVS and CDR2 is FQNEAQ in the germline V gene. The CDR3 length is 15 residues. DNA of the CDR3: TGTGCCAGCAGTTACGGGCGGGGGGGCCGGGAGACCCAGTACTTC. It specifies CASSYGRGGRETQYF.

The CDR3 sequence: CASSTRQGEREQYF. CDR3 bases: TGTGCCAGCAGCACTAGACAGGGGGAAAGGGAGCAGTACTTC. This chain connects TRBV7-2 to TRBJ2-7; 9 bases line up with TRBD1. CDR3 length: 14 residues. Germline CDR1 and CDR2: SGHTA and FQGNSA. Germline trimming cut 5 bases from V and 7 bases from J; bases unmatched to any gene: 9.

The chain has TRBV5-1 and TRBJ1-1; TRBD1 agrees at 9 bases. The CDR3 sequence is 16 residues long. Germline loops: CDR1 SGHRS, CDR2 YFSETQ. V trimming: 0 bases; J trimming: 1 base; junction bases outside the gene matches: 4. The CDR3 loop reads CASSLAPTGGNTEAFF. In nucleotides, the CDR3 is TGCGCCAGCAGCTTGGCCCCGACAGGGGGGAACACTGAAGCTTTCTTT.